This T cell receptor beta chain was identified during a study of T-cell reconstitution after alpha-beta-depleted transplantation in children. TCRbeta library construction was performed incorporating unique molecular identifiers. TCRdb itself ran the PCR reads through MiXCR, one entry per CDR3 protein. The table shows some 550,000 distinct CDR3 sequences, with roughly 23% occurring only once. The CDR3 loop spans 15 amino acids. Germline CDR1 reads MDHEN; CDR2 reads SYDVKM. Regarding the study as a whole: After transplant, high TCRbeta diversity at day 60 in some patients arose from surviving recipient T cells and thymic progenitors.

In its sample, this clonotype was seen many times. The antigen remains undetermined. Sample: PBMCs, mostly from graft donor cells, taken 360 days after TCRalphabeta/CD19-depleted stem cell transplant. V is TRBV28 and J is TRBJ2-3, with a weak D call TRBD2 (6 bases). The sequence came from a boy in the first two years of life who had a stem cell transplant for acute myeloid leukemia, so the T cells may come from the graft donor. The CDR3, as DNA: TGTGCTACTACCGTGGGGGGTGTGAGAACAGATACGCAGTATTTT. Translation gives CATTVGGVRTDTQYF.